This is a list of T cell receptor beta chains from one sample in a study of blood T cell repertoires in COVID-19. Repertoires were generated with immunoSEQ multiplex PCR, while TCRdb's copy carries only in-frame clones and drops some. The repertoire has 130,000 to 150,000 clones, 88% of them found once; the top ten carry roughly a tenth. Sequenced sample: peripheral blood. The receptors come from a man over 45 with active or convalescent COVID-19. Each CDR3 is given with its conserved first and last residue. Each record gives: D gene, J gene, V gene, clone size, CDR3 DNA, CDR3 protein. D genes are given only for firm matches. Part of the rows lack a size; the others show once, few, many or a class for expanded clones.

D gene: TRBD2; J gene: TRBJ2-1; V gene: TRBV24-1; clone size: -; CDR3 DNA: TGTGCCACCAGTGATCGGACTAGCGGGAAGAATGAGCAGTTCTTC; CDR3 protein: CATSDRTSGKNEQFF
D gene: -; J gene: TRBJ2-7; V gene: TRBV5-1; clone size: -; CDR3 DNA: TGCGCCAGCAGCTTGGTTCCAGGGGCCTCCTACGAGCAGTACTTC; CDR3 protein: CASSLVPGASYEQYF
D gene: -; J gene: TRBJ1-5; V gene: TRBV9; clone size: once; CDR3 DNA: TGTGCCAGCAGCGTAGGGGACACGGGTCAGCCCCAGCATTTT; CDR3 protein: CASSVGDTGQPQHF
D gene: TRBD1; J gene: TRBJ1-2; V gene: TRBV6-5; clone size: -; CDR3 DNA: TGTGCCAGCAGGCCGGGACAGGGGGCTAACTATGGCTACACCTTC; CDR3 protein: CASRPGQGANYGYTF
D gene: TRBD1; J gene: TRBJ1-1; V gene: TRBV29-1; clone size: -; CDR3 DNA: TGCAGCGTTGAAGTCATACAGGGGGCTGAAGCTTTCTTT; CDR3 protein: CSVEVIQGAEAFF
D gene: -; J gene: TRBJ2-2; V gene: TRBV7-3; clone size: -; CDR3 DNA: TGTGCCAGCAGCCACCTGGGACAGAACACCGGGGAGCTGTTTTTT; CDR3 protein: CASSHLGQNTGELFF
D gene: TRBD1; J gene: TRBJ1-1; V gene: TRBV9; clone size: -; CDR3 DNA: TGTGCCAGCAGCGTATCAGGGGGAGGCTTGAACACTGAAGCTTTCTTT; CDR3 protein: CASSVSGGGLNTEAFF
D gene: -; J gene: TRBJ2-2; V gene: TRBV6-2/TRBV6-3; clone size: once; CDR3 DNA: TGTGCCAGCAGTTACACGGGGGTATCAGCCGGGGAGCTGTTTTTT; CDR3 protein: CASSYTGVSAGELFF
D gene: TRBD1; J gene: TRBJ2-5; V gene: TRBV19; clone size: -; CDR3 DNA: TGTGCCAGTAGTATAACCCGGACAGGGAGACATTCAGAGACCCAGTACTTC; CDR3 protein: CASSITRTGRHSETQYF
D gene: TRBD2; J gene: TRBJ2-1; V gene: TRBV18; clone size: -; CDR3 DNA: TGTGCCAGCTCACCACTCGGGACTAGCGGGAGAAGATCCAATGAGCAGTTCTTC; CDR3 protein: CASSPLGTSGRRSNEQFF